This T cell receptor (beta chain) stems from a study of blood T cell repertoires in COVID-19. Study in general: There were acute and convalescent COVID-19 samples, and they came from the United States, Italy and Spain. PBMCs, B-cell-depleted T cells, or T cells were the source of the cDNA or gDNA that made up the material.

In the original workflow: It was from reference gene primer amplification that nucleated cell counts were estimated. Measured with immunoSEQ multiplex PCR; TCRdb has only the in-frame clones, and not every one. From that table come the V and J calls and clone size; the DNA was used to work out D and trimming. The data show some 380,000 clones, roughly 86% seen once. The CDR3 sequence is 16 residues long. The germline gives CDR1 SGHAT, CDR2 FQNNGV. Trimming took 1 base from V and 3 from J, leaving 13 bases between them. The material sequenced was peripheral blood. This chain connects TRBV11-2 to TRBJ1-3; tentatively, D is TRBD1 (6 bases). The sequence came from a human donor with acute or convalescent COVID-19. The donor label of this sample is uncertain. CDR3 protein: CASSLAGTSIGNTIYF. CDR3 bases: TGTGCCAGCAGCTTAGCCGGGACATCTATTGGAAACACCATATATTTT.